One and the same sample provided the 10 T cell receptor beta chains below, sequenced in a study of blood T cells in healthy people across ages (dated by TCRdb to the mid-2010s). Library generation was performed with 5' RACE. Sequencer: Illumina HiSeq 2500. The second PCR ran for about 6 to 11 cycles and used a J-beta primer mix along with a sample-barcoded 5' primer. TCRdb's own reprocessing of the public reads used fastp at Q25 and MiXCR and kept productive beta chains. Rows matching on CDR3 protein sequence are summarized as one entry with the most common DNA and genes. In this sample the table shows about 1.1 million distinct CDR3 sequences, 35% to 45% of which occur a single time. The ten most abundant clones make up about 12% of the sample. Input material: blood. The receptors stem from a man younger than 30 in good health.

The rearrangement joins TRBV20-1 to TRBJ2-3; the D is unclear. CDR1 is DFQATT and CDR2 is SNEGSKA in the germline V gene (reference sequence). This CDR3 comprises 14 residues. Trimming took 4 bases from V and 1 from J, leaving 12 bases between them. CDR3 sequence: CSATAKLRTDTQYF. As DNA, the CDR3 is TGCAGTGCTACCGCAAAATTGCGCACAGATACGCAGTATTTT.

This chain links TRBV7-3 with TRBJ2-7; the match to TRBD1 covers 7 bases. The CDR3 runs to 14 residues. Germline-derived CDR1 and CDR2 are SGHTA and FQGTGA. V gave up 3 bases and J gave up 6 bases; unmatched junction bases: 8. The CDR3 nucleotides are TGTGCCAGCAGCTTTTTTATGGCAGGGGGCGAGCAGTACTTC. Translated: CASSFFMAGGEQYF.

In this sample, this clonotype turned up a few times. CDR3 loop: CSVDRGLNEQFF. Written as DNA, the CDR3 is TGCAGCGTTGATCGGGGCCTCAATGAGCAGTTCTTC. The gene calls are TRBV29-1 and TRBJ2-1; D is tentatively TRBD1 or TRBD2 (5 bases each). The CDR3 has 12 residues. The ends were cut back, 3 bases at V and 6 bases at J, with 9 bases in the middle. Germline loops: CDR1 SQVTM, CDR2 ANQGSEA.

The chain uses TRBV20-1 and TRBJ1-2; no definite D call. CDR3 size: 14 residues. Trimming stripped 0 bases from V and 2 bases from J, with 10 bases between. Per germline, CDR1 DFQATT and CDR2 SNEGSKA (reference sequence). The CDR3 here is CSARDRVRNYGYTF. CDR3 DNA sequence: TGCAGTGCTAGAGATCGGGTCAGAAACTATGGCTACACCTTC.

The chain is built from TRBV5-1 and TRBJ1-4; a possible D gene is TRBD1 (5 bases). Trimming took 0 bases from V and 5 from J, leaving 11 bases between them. The CDR3 length is 15 residues. CDR1 and CDR2 (germline): SGHRS, YFSETQ. CDR3 sequence reads: CASSLEGTGNEKLFF. The CDR3 nucleotides are TGCGCCAGCAGCTTGGAAGGGACGGGGAATGAAAAACTGTTTTTT. Full variable domain (outside the CDR3, taken from reference TRBV5-1 and TRBJ1-4): KAGVTQTPRYLIKTRGQQVTLSCSPISGHRSVSWYQQTPGQGLQFLFEYFSETQRNKGNFPGRFSGRQFSNSRSEMNVSTLELGDSALYLCASSLEGTGNEKLFFGSGTQLSVL.

V and J are TRBV30 and TRBJ2-7; TRBD1 is a possible D gene (6 bases). CDR1 GTSNPN and CDR2 SVGIG come from the germline V gene (reference sequence). The V gene lost 4 bases and the J gene lost 3 bases, with 13 bases spanning the gap. The CDR3 covers 13 residues. CDR3 nucleotide sequence: TGTGCCTGGATTCCGTGGGACAACTACGAGCAGTACTTC. This encodes CAWIPWDNYEQYF. The full variable domain, with the rest looked up from reference TRBV30 and TRBJ2-7, is SQTIHQWPATLVQPVGSPLSLECTVEGTSNPNLYWYRQAAGRGLQLLFYSVGIGQISSEVPQNLSASRPQDRQFILSSKKLLLSDSGFYLCAWIPWDNYEQYFGPGTRLTVT.

This clonotype was seen only a few times. The rearrangement joins TRBV4-1 to TRBJ1-5; D possibly corresponds to TRBD1 (5 bases). V lost 1 base to trimming and J lost 0 bases, with 7 bases between them. Per germline, CDR1 MGHRA and CDR2 YSYEKL. There are 15 residues in the CDR3. CDR3 bases: TGCGCCAGCAGCCAAGTGGGGCATAGCAATCAGCCCCAGCATTTT. Its protein product is CASSQVGHSNQPQHF.

This clonotype was counted between two and nine times. This chain uses TRBV6-2 or TRBV6-3 with TRBJ1-2, with D uncertain. Trimming removed 8 bases at V and 6 bases at J, with 10 bases between. Germline V CDR1 and CDR2: MNHEY, SVGEGT. CDR3 length equals 11 residues. CDR3 nucleotides: TGTGCCAGCGGTTTGAGGAATGGCTACACCTTC. It is translated as CASGLRNGYTF.

This chain connects TRBV2 to TRBJ2-5, with D maybe TRBD2 (5 bases). Germline V lookup: CDR1 SNHLY, CDR2 FYNNEI. The CDR3 is made up of 15 amino acids. With 3 bases removed from V and 0 bases from J, the gap between germline ends came to 11 bases. CDR3 residues: CASSERTDYQETQYF. DNA of the CDR3: TGTGCCAGCAGTGAGCGCACGGACTACCAAGAGACCCAGTACTTC.

The V and J genes are TRBV12-3 or TRBV12-4 and TRBJ1-2; D call uncertain. This CDR3 comprises 16 residues. The germline V and J ends were trimmed by 6 bases and 2 bases, with 19 bases remaining between them. The CDR3 DNA reads TGTGCCAGCAGGCCGCAGGATGGAGTAGCCAACTATGGCTACACCTTC. Encoded protein: CASRPQDGVANYGYTF.